This record concerns one TCR beta chain sequence. Its antigen remains unidentified. V dropped 1 base and J dropped 5 bases, with 12 bases sitting between them. This CDR3 spans 14 amino acids. CDR1 and CDR2 from the germline V gene are GTSNPN and SVGIG (reference sequence). These data are taken from a study of Ad26.COV2.S vaccination and SARS-CoV-2 variants. As for treatment: some 20 received Ad26.COV2.S at low or high dose, single or two shots; 5 received placebo; per-sample allocation not given. Specimen acquisition occurred on day 63 following the initial vaccine or placebo injection. Points from the study as a whole: Whether participants received vaccine or placebo, their non-spike TCR breadth was similar. Total T cell responses may have been underestimated by the TCR breadth and depth analyses.

The repertoire was sequenced with immunoSEQ multiplex PCR; TCRdb's copy has only in-frame clones and lacks some. The sample holds roughly 700,000 clones, around 90% seen once. The clonotype comes from a person aged 18-65 years who received the Ad26.COV2.S COVID-19 vaccine or a placebo. This chain joins TRBV30 and TRBJ1-5; tentative D call: TRBD1 (6 bases). The specimen was peripheral blood, collected in a trial of Ad26.COV2.S vaccine versus placebo. The CDR3 is CAWSARTADQPQHF. CDR3 DNA sequence: TGTGCCTGGAGTGCCCGGACAGCCGATCAGCCCCAGCATTTT.